This entry lists 23 T cell receptor beta chains sequenced from one sample in a study of blood T cell repertoires in COVID-19 (dated by TCRdb to 2020 to 2021). Libraries came from the immunoSEQ multiplex PCR assay. Drawn from immuneACCESS, this table holds only the in-frame rearrangements with V and J called that TCRdb kept. Clones are partly lost; checked studies trace under half to an unresolved V gene and leave the rest unexplained. This sample holds about 400,000 clones; around 87% were observed only once. The ten largest clones capture 10% of the sample. The sample comprised PBMCs or T cells enriched from blood (not recorded which). The receptors here all came from a woman in her forties or fifties who had recovered from COVID-19.

The J gene is TRBJ1-1, the V gene TRBV11-2; D unclear. CDR1 and CDR2 (germline): SGHAT, FQNNGV. V gave up 5 bases and J gave up 5 bases, with 6 bases separating them. The CDR3 is made up of 11 amino acids. The CDR3 loop is CASSHRTEAFF. CDR3 DNA: TGTGCCAGCAGCCATCGGACTGAAGCTTTCTTT.

The V call is TRBV30, the J call TRBJ1-2; no firm D call. The CDR3 length is 17 residues. Trimming removed 1 base at V and 4 bases at J, with 22 bases between. Germline lookup yields CDR1 GTSNPN and CDR2 SVGIG (reference sequence). The CDR3 coding sequence is TGTGCCTGGAGTGCACCACCGCCTTCGAGGGTCGGCTATGGCTACACCTTC. Protein sequence: CAWSAPPPSRVGYGYTF. Together with reference TRBV30 and TRBJ1-2, the CDR3 gives the full variable domain: SQTIHQWPATLVQPVGSPLSLECTVEGTSNPNLYWYRQAAGRGLQLLFYSVGIGQISSEVPQNLSASRPQDRQFILSSKKLLLSDSGFYLCAWSAPPPSRVGYGYTFGSGTRLTVV.

CDR3 nucleotides: TGCGCCAGCAGCCAATCGGAGCGGGGGGGGGAGACCCAGTACTTC. Translating it yields CASSQSERGGETQYF. The rearrangement uses TRBV4-1 and TRBJ2-5; 10 bases map to TRBD2. The ends lost 2 bases at V and 5 bases at J; junction bases unmatched: 5. The CDR3 runs to 15 residues. Germline loops: CDR1 MGHRA, CDR2 YSYEKL.

This clone has only a few counts. The CDR3 DNA reads TGCGCCAGCAGCTTGCAAACTAGCGGCTACAATGAGCAGTTCTTC. Protein product: CASSLQTSGYNEQFF. V usage is TRBV5-1 and J usage is TRBJ2-1; 8 bases match TRBD2. The CDR3 spans 15 residues. Germline V gene data show CDR1 as SGHRS and CDR2 as YFSETQ. With V trimmed by 1 base and J by 3 bases, 3 bases remained unmatched.

The rearrangement links TRBV5-1 to TRBJ2-5; TRBD2 matches at 8 bases. Per germline, CDR1 SGHRS and CDR2 YFSETQ. The CDR3 is 16 amino acids. V trimming: 6 bases; J trimming: 2 bases; junction bases outside the gene matches: 12. CDR3 coding DNA: TGCGCCAGCAACGTGCCCCCACTAGCGGTACAAGAGACCCAGTACTTC. Protein sequence: CASNVPPLAVQETQYF.

Written as DNA, the CDR3 is TGTGCCACCGCGGGGGGGCCAGAGACCCAGTACTTC. It is translated as CATAGGPETQYF. The chain links TRBV6-6 to TRBJ2-5; 9 bases match TRBD2. V gave up 10 bases and J gave up 4 bases; unmatched junction bases: 4. The germline gives CDR1 MNHNY, CDR2 SVGAGI (reference sequence). CDR3 length: 12 amino acids.

This chain joins TRBV13 and TRBJ2-6, with 9 nucleotides matching TRBD1. Germline trimming cut 5 bases from V and 3 bases from J; bases unmatched to any gene: 8. Germline V gene data show CDR1 as PRHDT and CDR2 as FYEKMQ (reference sequence). This CDR3 region has 17 residues. The CDR3 DNA follows: TGTGCCAGCAGCCACTACAGGGGGCAGGGTGGGGCCAACGTCCTGACTTTC. As protein: CASSHYRGQGGANVLTF.

The chain carries TRBV19 and TRBJ1-2; D might be TRBD1 (6 bases). The CDR3 is made up of 16 amino acids. Germline assignment: CDR1 LNHDA and CDR2 SQIVND (reference sequence). Between the trimmed V and J ends, which lost 3 bases and 2 bases, there was a span of 16 bases. CDR3 nucleotides: TGTGCCAGTAGTATCTCAGCAGGGGTCATAAACTATGGCTACACCTTC. Translated: CASSISAGVINYGYTF.

This chain connects TRBV24-1 to TRBJ1-5; 7 bases align to TRBD1. The V segment lost 3 bases and the J segment 9 bases; nucleotides outside the gene matches: 10. Germline CDR1 is KGHDR and CDR2 is SFDVKD. The CDR3 covers 15 residues. The CDR3 here is CATSDGNRGAGPQHF. The CDR3 nucleotides are TGTGCCACCAGTGATGGGAACAGGGGTGCCGGGCCCCAGCATTTT.

The rearrangement links TRBV5-8 to TRBJ2-2; possibly TRBD1 for D (7 bases). V was clipped by 3 bases and J by 8 bases, with 20 bases between them. There are 16 residues in the CDR3. CDR1 is SGHTS, CDR2 YDEGEE, per germline. The CDR3 DNA follows: TGTGCCAGCAGCTGGGGGGACAGCTCGGGCCCTGGGGAGCTGTTTTTT. Its translation is CASSWGDSSGPGELFF. The full variable domain, its missing parts supplied by reference TRBV5-8 and TRBJ2-2, is EAGVTQSPTHLIKTRGQQATLRCSPISGHTSVYWYQQALGLGLQFLLWYDEGEERNRGNFPPRFSGRQFPNYSSELNVNALELEDSALYLCASSWGDSSGPGELFFGEGSRLTVL.

The rearrangement links TRBV28 to TRBJ1-3; no reliable D call. The CDR3 is 12 amino acids. The ends were cut back, 8 bases at V and 4 bases at J, with 9 bases in the middle. Germline V lookup: CDR1 MDHEN, CDR2 SYDVKM. The CDR3 protein is CASLGRGNTIYF. The DNA of the CDR3 is TGTGCCAGCCTGGGCAGGGGAAACACCATATATTTT.

This chain connects TRBV7-3 to TRBJ2-3; 14 bases map to TRBD2. Germline V lookup: CDR1 SGHTA, CDR2 FQGTGA. After removal of 5 bases from V and 6 bases from J, the junction contained 4 bases not matched to a gene. The CDR3 has 15 amino acids. The CDR3 here is CASSTGTSGGDTQYF. The DNA for the CDR3 is TGTGCCAGCAGCACAGGGACTAGCGGGGGTGATACGCAGTATTTT.

V gene TRBV10-3 combines with J gene TRBJ2-7, with TRBD1 as a possible D gene (6 bases). V shed 4 bases and J shed 6 bases, with 19 bases lying between them. The length of the CDR3 is 15 residues. Looked up from germline, CDR1 is ENHRY and CDR2 is SYGVKD. As DNA, the CDR3 is TGTGCCATCAGTGTTGGGTGGCAGGGGCGTCCCGAGCAGTACTTC. This encodes CAISVGWQGRPEQYF.

The CDR3 bases are TGTGCCAGCAGCCCGGGAAACTACGAGCAGTACTTC. Translation gives CASSPGNYEQYF. The V gene is TRBV5-4, the J gene TRBJ2-7; D might be TRBD2 (5 bases). The CDR3 sequence is 12 residues long. From germline, CDR1 is SGHNT and CDR2 YYREEE (reference sequence). Trimming removed 4 bases at V and 3 bases at J, with 8 bases between.

This chain links TRBV4-2 with TRBJ1-2, with TRBD1 matching over 8 bases. Trimming removed 4 bases from V and 8 bases from J; junction bases left unmatched: 9. The CDR3 spans 14 residues. Germline V lookup: CDR1 LGHNA, CDR2 YNFKEQ. The CDR3 is CASSRRGTGFGYTF. The CDR3 bases are TGTGCCAGCAGCCGCCGCGGGACAGGATTCGGCTACACCTTC.

The rearrangement joins TRBV5-1 to TRBJ1-2; 8 nucleotides line up with TRBD1. The CDR3 covers 14 residues. V shed 4 bases and J 6 bases; nucleotides not matched to a gene: 8. CDR1 SGHRS and CDR2 YFSETQ come from the germline V gene. CDR3 residues: CASSPFRGRDGYTF. CDR3 bases: TGCGCCAGCAGCCCTTTCAGGGGGCGGGATGGCTACACCTTC.

This chain joins TRBV30 and TRBJ1-2, with TRBD1 matching over 7 bases. The CDR3 loop spans 14 amino acids. Germline CDR1 and CDR2: GTSNPN and SVGIG (reference sequence). The V gene end was trimmed by 4 bases and the J gene end by 5 bases; junction bases not matched to a gene: 10. The CDR3 sequence: CAWNRGGGDYGYTF. In DNA form, the CDR3 reads TGTGCCTGGAACAGAGGGGGCGGGGATTATGGCTACACCTTC.

This clone was found once. This chain uses TRBV30 with TRBJ2-7; TRBD1 aligns across 7 bases. J gave up 3 bases and V 8 bases, and 4 bases lay outside the gene matches. Germline assignment: CDR1 GTSNPN and CDR2 SVGIG (reference sequence). The CDR3 covers 11 residues. Here the CDR3 DNA reads TGTGCCCGTGGGACAGTCTACGAGCAGTACTTC. Its protein product is CARGTVYEQYF.

This sequence joins TRBV5-1 and TRBJ2-7, with 8 bases matching TRBD2. This CDR3 contains 14 residues. Germline CDR1 SGHRS, CDR2 YFSETQ. The ends lost 0 bases at V and 4 bases at J; junction bases unmatched: 3. The chain's CDR3 is CASSLERGSYEQYF. Here the CDR3 DNA reads TGCGCCAGCAGCTTGGAGCGGGGGAGTTACGAGCAGTACTTC.

The chain joins TRBV28 to TRBJ2-5; 11 nucleotides agree with TRBD2. Germline V gene data show CDR1 as MDHEN and CDR2 as SYDVKM. J was trimmed by 5 bases and V by 5 bases; bases with no gene match: 7. The CDR3 loop spans 15 amino acids. The CDR3 sequence: CASSGLAGIRETQYF. Written as DNA, the CDR3 is TGTGCCAGCAGTGGACTAGCGGGTATTAGGGAGACCCAGTACTTC.

This chain joins TRBV30 and TRBJ2-6; 8 positions match TRBD1. Germline V lookup: CDR1 GTSNPN, CDR2 SVGIG (reference sequence). J was trimmed by 0 bases and V by 8 bases; bases with no gene match: 3. The CDR3 runs 14 residues. DNA of the CDR3: TGTGCCGGGACAGGCTTCTCTGGGGCCAACGTCCTGACTTTC. This sequence encodes CAGTGFSGANVLTF.

The genes are TRBV11-3 and TRBJ2-1, with D hard to call. The CDR3 sequence is 12 residues long. V dropped 2 bases and J dropped 10 bases, with 9 bases sitting between them. Germline V lookup: CDR1 SGHNT, CDR2 YENEEA. This CDR3 is CASSLSRGEQFF. For the CDR3, the DNA is TGTGCCAGCAGCTTAAGCCGAGGCGAGCAGTTCTTC.

The rearrangement links TRBV7-2 to TRBJ2-7, with D maybe TRBD2 (5 bases). V was trimmed by 7 bases and J by 4 bases, leaving 11 bases between them. This CDR3 is built from 12 residues. Germline CDR1 and CDR2: SGHTA and FQGNSA. For the CDR3, the DNA is TGTGCCAGCAACAAAGAGGGATACGAGCAGTACTTC. Translating it yields CASNKEGYEQYF.